The clone carrying this T cell receptor (beta chain) was recorded at least ten times. Using unique molecular identifiers, the investigators prepared the TCRbeta library. MiXCR, run by TCRdb on the PCR reads, gives a single entry per CDR3 protein. Of more than 300,000 distinct CDR3 sequences in the sample, around 15% were seen once. This entry belongs to a study of T-cell reconstitution after alpha-beta-depleted transplantation in children. The CDR3 loop spans 16 amino acids. Germline values: CDR1 MNHEY, CDR2 SVGAGI. The germline V and J ends were trimmed by 0 bases and 1 base, with 11 bases remaining between them.

J is TRBJ2-3 and V is TRBV6-5; D ambiguous. Here the sequenced sample was PBMCs, mostly from graft donor cells, taken 360 days after TCRalphabeta/CD19-depleted stem cell transplant. The receptor comes from a male patient aged 2 to 10 who had a stem cell transplant for acute lymphoblastic leukemia, so the T cells may come from the graft donor. CDR3: CASSYSVGSRTDTQYF. For the CDR3, the DNA is TGTGCCAGCAGTTACTCCGTGGGGTCCCGCACAGATACGCAGTATTTT.